Below, 8 T cell receptor beta chains from the same sample are listed, as sequenced in a study of blood T cell repertoires in COVID-19. The data were produced by immunoSEQ multiplex PCR, yet TCRdb's version contains in-frame clones alone and is incomplete. Here the sample spans roughly 38,000 clones, approximately 90% being singletons. The sample comprised peripheral blood. The origin of the receptors is a man between 50 and 59 years old with active COVID-19.

As for this clone: Other DNA sequences in this sample translate to the same CDR3. CDR3 in amino acids: CASSLAGGGGQPQHF. CDR3 nucleotides: TGTGCCAGCAGCTTAGCGGGGGGCGGGGGTCAGCCCCAGCATTTT. J is TRBJ1-5 and V is TRBV7-2; tentative D call: TRBD1 (6 bases). This CDR3 contains 15 residues. Trimming pared 0 bases from V and 6 bases from J, leaving 12 bases between. CDR1 is SGHTA and CDR2 is FQGNSA in the germline V gene. Combining the CDR3 with reference TRBV7-2 and TRBJ1-5 gives the whole variable domain GAGVSQSPSNKVTEKGKDVELRCDPISGHTALYWYRQSLGQGLEFLIYFQGNSAPDKSGLPSDRFSAERTGGSVSTLTIQRTQQEDSAVYLCASSLAGGGGQPQHFGDGTRLSIL.

This clone has a single count. The chain couples TRBV4-1 to TRBJ1-1; D not resolved. V lost 0 bases and J 1 base, leaving 6 bases between the germline ends. The germline gives CDR1 MGHRA, CDR2 YSYEKL. The CDR3 runs 14 residues. The CDR3: CASSQDMSNTEAFF. The CDR3 DNA follows: TGCGCCAGCAGCCAAGATATGTCGAACACTGAAGCTTTCTTT.

This chain uses TRBV5-1 with TRBJ1-2, with D hard to call. The V end lost 3 bases, the J end lost 7 bases, and 10 bases lay between the germline ends. Per the germline V gene, CDR1 is SGHRS and CDR2 is YFSETQ. This CDR3 is built from 12 residues. CDR3 in amino acids: CASSSPTGGYTF. Here the CDR3 DNA reads TGCGCCAGCAGCTCGCCGACTGGTGGCTACACCTTC.

V gene TRBV11-2 combines with J gene TRBJ2-2; no reliable D call. The CDR3 has 11 residues. Germline V gene sequence: CDR1 SGHAT, CDR2 FQNNGV. The V end was cut by 8 bases, the J end by 5 bases, with 6 bases between. CDR3 in amino acids: CASLLTGELFF. The CDR3 DNA reads TGTGCCAGCCTACTTACCGGGGAGCTGTTTTTT.

V usage is TRBV19 and J usage is TRBJ1-6, with 7 bases lining up with TRBD1. Germline lookup yields CDR1 LNHDA and CDR2 SQIVND (reference sequence). The CDR3 length is 14 residues. V was pared by 5 bases and J by 7 bases, with 5 bases of the junction left unmatched. In DNA form, the CDR3 reads TGTGCCAGTAGTTGGGACAGAACCAATTCACCCCTCCACTTT. This codes for CASSWDRTNSPLHF.

V and J are TRBV11-2 and TRBJ2-3; 8 bases line up with TRBD2. In germline, CDR1 is SGHAT, CDR2 FQNNGV. The V segment lost 3 bases and the J segment 2 bases; nucleotides outside the gene matches: 13. The CDR3 sequence is 18 residues long. CDR3 sequence (DNA): TGTGCCAGCAGCTTTTTGAATCCCACTAGCGGTGACACAGATACGCAGTATTTT. Protein product: CASSFLNPTSGDTDTQYF.

The genes are TRBV5-6 and TRBJ1-2, with 8 positions matching TRBD1. The V segment lost 4 bases and the J segment 2 bases; nucleotides outside the gene matches: 13. The CDR3 is 17 amino acids. Germline V gene data show CDR1 as SGHDT and CDR2 as YYEEEE. CDR3 protein: CASSPYRGSHTNYGYTF. The CDR3 nucleotides read TGTGCCAGCAGCCCATACAGGGGGAGCCACACAAACTATGGCTACACCTTC.

J is TRBJ2-3 and V is TRBV19; weak D call: TRBD2 (5 bases). Germline V gene data show CDR1 as LNHDA and CDR2 as SQIVND (reference sequence). Trimming cost V 1 base and J 1 base, with 9 bases left between them. The CDR3 is 15 residues long. The CDR3 region is CASSIVALGTDTQYF. In nucleotides, the CDR3 is TGTGCCAGTAGTATAGTAGCGCTTGGCACAGATACGCAGTATTTT.